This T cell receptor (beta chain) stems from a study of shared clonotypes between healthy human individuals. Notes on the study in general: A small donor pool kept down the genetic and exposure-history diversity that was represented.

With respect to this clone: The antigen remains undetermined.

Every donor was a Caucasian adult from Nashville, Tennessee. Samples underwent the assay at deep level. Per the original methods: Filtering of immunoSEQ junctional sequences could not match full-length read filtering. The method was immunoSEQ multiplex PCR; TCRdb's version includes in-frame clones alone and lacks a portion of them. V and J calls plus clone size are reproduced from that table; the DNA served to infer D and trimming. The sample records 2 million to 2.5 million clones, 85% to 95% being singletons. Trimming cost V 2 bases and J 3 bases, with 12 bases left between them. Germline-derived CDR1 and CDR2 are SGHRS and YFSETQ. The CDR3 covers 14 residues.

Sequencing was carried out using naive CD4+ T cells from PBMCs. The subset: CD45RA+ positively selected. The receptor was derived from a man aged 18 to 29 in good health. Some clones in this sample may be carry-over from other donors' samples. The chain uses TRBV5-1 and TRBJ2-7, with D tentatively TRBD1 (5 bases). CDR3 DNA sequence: TGCGCCAGCAGCTTCAGGGCAGGCCTCTACGAGCAGTACTTC. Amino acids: CASSFRAGLYEQYF.